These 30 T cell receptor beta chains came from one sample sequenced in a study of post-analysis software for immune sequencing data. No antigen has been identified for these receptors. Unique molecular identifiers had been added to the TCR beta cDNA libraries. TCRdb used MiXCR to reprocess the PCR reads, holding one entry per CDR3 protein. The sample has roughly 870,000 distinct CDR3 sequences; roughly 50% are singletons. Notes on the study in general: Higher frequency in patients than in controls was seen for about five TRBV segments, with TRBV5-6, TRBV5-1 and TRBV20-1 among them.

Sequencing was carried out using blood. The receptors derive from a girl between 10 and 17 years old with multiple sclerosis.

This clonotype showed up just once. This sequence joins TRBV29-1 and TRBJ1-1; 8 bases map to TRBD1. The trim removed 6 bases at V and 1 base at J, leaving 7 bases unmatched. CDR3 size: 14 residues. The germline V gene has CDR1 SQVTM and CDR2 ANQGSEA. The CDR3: CSVAARGRNTEAFF. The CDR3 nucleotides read TGCAGCGTGGCGGCCAGGGGGCGGAACACTGAAGCTTTCTTT.

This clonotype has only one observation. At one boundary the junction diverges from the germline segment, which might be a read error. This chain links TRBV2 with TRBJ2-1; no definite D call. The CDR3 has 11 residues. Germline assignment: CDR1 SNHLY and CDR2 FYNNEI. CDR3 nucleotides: TGTACCAGCACCAGAGACAATGAGCAGTTCTTC. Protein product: CTSTRDNEQFF.

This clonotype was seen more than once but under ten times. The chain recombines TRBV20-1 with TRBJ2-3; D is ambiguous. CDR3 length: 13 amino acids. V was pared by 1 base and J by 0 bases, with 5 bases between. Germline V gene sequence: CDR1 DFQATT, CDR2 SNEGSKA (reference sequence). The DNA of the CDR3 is TGCAGTGCTAGAGCGGGCAGCACAGATACGCAGTATTTT. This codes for CSARAGSTDTQYF.

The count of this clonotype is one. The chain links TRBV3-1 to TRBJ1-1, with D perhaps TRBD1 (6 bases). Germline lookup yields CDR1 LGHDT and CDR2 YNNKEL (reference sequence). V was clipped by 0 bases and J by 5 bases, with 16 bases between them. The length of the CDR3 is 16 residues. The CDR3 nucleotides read TGTGCCAGCAGCCAAGAGGACTGGGGGGCGGGGACTGAAGCTTTCTTT. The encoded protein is CASSQEDWGAGTEAFF.

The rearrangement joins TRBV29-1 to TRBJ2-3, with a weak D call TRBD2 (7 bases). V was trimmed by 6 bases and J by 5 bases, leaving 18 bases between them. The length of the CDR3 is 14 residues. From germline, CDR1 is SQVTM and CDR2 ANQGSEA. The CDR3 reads CSVGGGQSIDTQYF. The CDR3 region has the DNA TGCAGCGTGGGGGGGGGGCAGAGTATAGATACGCAGTATTTT.

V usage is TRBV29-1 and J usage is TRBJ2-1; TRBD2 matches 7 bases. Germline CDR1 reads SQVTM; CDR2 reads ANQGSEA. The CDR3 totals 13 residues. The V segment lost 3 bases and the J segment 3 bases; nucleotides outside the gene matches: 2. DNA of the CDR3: TGCAGCGTTGACGGCGGGGGCTACAATGAGCAGTTCTTC. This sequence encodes CSVDGGGYNEQFF.

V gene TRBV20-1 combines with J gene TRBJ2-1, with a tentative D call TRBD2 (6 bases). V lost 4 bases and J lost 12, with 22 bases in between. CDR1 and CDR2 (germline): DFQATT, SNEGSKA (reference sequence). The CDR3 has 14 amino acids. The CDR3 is CSAMPGASPSGQFF. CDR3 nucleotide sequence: TGCAGTGCTATGCCGGGAGCTAGCCCTTCGGGGCAGTTCTTC.

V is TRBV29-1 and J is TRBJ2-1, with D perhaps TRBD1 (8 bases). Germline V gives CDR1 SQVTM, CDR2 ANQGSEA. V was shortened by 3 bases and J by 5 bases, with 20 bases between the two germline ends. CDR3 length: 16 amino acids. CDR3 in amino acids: CSVEGGAGGTNNEQFF. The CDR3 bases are TGCAGCGTTGAGGGGGGGGCAGGGGGCACAAACAATGAGCAGTTCTTC.

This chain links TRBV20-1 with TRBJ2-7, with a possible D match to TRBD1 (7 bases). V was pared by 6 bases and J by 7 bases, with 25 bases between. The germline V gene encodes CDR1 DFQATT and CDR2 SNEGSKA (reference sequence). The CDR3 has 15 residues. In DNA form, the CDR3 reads TGCAGTGCCAGACCGCTAGGAGGGGGCTACAATGAGCAGTACTTC. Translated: CSARPLGGGYNEQYF.

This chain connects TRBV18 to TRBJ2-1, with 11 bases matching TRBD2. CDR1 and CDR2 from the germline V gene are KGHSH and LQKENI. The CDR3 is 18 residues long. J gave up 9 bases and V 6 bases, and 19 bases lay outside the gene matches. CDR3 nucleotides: TGTGCCAGCTCCTCAAGGACCCTAGCGGGGGGCATACATGGTGAGCAGTTCTTC. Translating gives CASSSRTLAGGIHGEQFF.

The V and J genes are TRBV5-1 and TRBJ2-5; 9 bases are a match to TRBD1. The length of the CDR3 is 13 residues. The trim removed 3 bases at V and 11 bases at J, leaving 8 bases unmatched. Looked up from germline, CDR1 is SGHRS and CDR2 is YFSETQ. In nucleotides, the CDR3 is TGCGCCAGCAGCTGGGACAGGGCGCAGGAGCAGTACTTC. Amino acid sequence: CASSWDRAQEQYF.

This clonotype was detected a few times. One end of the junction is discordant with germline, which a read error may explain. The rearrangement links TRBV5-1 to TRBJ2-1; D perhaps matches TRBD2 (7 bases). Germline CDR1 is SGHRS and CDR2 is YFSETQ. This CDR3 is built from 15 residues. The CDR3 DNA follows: TGTGCCAGCTCCCTTGAGGGAGGGGGGTACAATGAGCAGTTCTTC. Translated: CASSLEGGGYNEQFF.

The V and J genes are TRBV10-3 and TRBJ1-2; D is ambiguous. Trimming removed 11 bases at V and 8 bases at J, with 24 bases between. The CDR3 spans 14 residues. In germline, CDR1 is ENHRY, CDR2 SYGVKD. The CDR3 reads CAASSTDGPGGYTF. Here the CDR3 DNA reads TGTGCCGCCAGTTCCACGGACGGCCCAGGAGGCTACACCTTC.

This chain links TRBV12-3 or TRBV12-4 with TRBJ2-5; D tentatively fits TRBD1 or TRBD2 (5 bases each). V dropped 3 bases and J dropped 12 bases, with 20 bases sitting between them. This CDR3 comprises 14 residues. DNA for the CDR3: TGTGCCAGCAGTTTCTCCGGGACCGCAGGAGAGGAGTACTTC. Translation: CASSFSGTAGEEYF.

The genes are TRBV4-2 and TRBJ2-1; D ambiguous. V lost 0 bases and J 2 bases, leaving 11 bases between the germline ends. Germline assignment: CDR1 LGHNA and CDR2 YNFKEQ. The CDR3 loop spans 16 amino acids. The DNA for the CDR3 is TGTGCCAGCAGCCAAGATAGGGTGGGAACCTACAATGAGCAGTTCTTC. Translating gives CASSQDRVGTYNEQFF.

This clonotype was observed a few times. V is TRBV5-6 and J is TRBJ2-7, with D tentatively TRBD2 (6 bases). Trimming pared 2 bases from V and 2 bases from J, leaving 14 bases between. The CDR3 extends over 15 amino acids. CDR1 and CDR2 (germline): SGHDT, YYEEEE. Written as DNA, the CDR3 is TGTGCCAGCAGCTTATTTCTTAGGGAGGCCTACGAGCAGTACTTC. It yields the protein CASSLFLREAYEQYF.

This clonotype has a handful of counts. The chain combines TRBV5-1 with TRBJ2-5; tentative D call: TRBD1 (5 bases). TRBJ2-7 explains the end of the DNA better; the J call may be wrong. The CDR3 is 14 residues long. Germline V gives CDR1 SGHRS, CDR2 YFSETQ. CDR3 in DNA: TGCGCCAGCAGCTTGAACCAGGGTTTTGACGAGCAGTACTTC. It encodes CASSLNQGFDEQYF.

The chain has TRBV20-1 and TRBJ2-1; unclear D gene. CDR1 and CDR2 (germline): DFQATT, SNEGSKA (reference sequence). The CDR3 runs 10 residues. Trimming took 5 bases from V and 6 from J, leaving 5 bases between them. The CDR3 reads CSAALNEQFF. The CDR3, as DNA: TGCAGTGCTGCCCTCAATGAGCAGTTCTTC.

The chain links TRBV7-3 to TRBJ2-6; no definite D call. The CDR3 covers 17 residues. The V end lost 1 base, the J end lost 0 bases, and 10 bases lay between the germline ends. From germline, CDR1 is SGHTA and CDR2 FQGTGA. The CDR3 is CASSLNPFASGANVLTF. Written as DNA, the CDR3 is TGTGCCAGCAGCTTAAACCCGTTTGCCTCTGGGGCCAACGTCCTGACTTTC. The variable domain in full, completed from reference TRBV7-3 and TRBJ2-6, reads GAGVSQTPSNKVTEKGKYVELRCDPISGHTALYWYRQSLGQGPEFLIYFQGTGAADDSGLPNDRFFAVRPEGSVSTLKIQRTERGDSAVYLCASSLNPFASGANVLTFGAGSRLTVL.

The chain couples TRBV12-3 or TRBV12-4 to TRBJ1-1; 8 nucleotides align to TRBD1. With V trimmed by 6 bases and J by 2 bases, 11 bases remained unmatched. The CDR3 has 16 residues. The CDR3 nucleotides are TGTGCCAGCAGCTCCGGACAGGGCGGACCCAACACTGAAGCTTTCTTT. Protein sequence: CASSSGQGGPNTEAFF.

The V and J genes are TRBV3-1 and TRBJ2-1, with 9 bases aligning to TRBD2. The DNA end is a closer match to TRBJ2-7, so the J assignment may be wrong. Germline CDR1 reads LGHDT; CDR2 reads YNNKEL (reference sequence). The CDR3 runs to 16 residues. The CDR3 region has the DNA TGTGCCAGCAGCCAAGGTAGCGGGGGTTCCTACAATGAGCAGTACTTC. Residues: CASSQGSGGSYNEQYF.

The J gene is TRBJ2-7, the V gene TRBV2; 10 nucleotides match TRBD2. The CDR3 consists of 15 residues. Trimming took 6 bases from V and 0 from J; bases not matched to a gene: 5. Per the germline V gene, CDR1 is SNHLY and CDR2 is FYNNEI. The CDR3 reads CASSSAGGPSYEQYF. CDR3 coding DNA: TGTGCCAGCAGCTCAGCGGGAGGGCCCTCCTACGAGCAGTACTTC. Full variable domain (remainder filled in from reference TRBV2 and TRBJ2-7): EPEVTQTPSHQVTQMGQEVILRCVPISNHLYFYWYRQILGQKVEFLVSFYNNEISEKSEIFDDQFSVERPDGSNFTLKIRSTKLEDSAMYFCASSSAGGPSYEQYFGPGTRLTVT.

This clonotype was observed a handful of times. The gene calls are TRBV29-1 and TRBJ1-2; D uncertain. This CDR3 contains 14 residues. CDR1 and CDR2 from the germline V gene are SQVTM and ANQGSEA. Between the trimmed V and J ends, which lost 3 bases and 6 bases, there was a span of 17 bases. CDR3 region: CSVEVANSGDGYTF. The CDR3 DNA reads TGCAGCGTTGAGGTGGCCAATTCGGGAGATGGCTACACCTTC.

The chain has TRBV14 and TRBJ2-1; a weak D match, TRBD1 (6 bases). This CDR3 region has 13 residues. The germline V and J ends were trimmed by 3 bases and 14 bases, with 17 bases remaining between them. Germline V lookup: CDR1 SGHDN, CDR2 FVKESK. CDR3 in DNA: TGTGCCAGCAGCCACCAAACAGGGATTCAGGAGTTCTTC. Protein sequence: CASSHQTGIQEFF.

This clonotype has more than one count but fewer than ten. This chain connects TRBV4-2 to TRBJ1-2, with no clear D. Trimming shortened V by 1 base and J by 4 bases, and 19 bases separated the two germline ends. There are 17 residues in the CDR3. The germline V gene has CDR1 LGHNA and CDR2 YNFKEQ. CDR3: CASSQGGPGANGYGYTF. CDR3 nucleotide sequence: TGTGCCAGCAGCCAAGGCGGTCCAGGCGCTAACGGCTATGGCTACACCTTC.

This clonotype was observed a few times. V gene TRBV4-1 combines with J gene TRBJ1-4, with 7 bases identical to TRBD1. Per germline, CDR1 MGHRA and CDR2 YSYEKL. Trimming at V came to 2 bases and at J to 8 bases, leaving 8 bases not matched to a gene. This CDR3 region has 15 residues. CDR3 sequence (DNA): TGCGCCAGCAGCCAAACGAACAGGGGTGGAGAAAAACTGTTTTTT. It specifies CASSQTNRGGEKLFF.

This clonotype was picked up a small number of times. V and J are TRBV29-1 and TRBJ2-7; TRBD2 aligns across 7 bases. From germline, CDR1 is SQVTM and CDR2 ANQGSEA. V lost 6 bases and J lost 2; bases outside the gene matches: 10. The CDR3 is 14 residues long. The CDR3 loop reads CSVGSGLGTYEQYF. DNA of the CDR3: TGCAGCGTCGGCAGCGGACTAGGAACCTACGAGCAGTACTTC.

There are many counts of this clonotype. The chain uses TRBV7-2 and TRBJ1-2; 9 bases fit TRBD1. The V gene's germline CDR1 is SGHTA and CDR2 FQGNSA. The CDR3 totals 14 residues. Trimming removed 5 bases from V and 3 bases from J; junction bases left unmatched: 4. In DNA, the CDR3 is TGTGCCAGCAGCCCACAGGGGGCGGACTATGGCTACACCTTC. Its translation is CASSPQGADYGYTF. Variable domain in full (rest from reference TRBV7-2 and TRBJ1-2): GAGVSQSPSNKVTEKGKDVELRCDPISGHTALYWYRQSLGQGLEFLIYFQGNSAPDKSGLPSDRFSAERTGGSVSTLTIQRTQQEDSAVYLCASSPQGADYGYTFGSGTRLTVV.

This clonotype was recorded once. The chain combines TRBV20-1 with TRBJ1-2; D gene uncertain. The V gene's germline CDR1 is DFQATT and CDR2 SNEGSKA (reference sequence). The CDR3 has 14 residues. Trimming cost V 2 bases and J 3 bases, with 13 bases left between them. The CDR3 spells CSARRVGIDYGYTF. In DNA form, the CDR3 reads TGCAGTGCTAGAAGAGTGGGGATAGACTATGGCTACACCTTC.

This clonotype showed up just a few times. The CDR3, as DNA: TGTGCCAGCAGCTTAGCGTCCCCCGTAGCAGGCGAGACCCAGTACTTC. Translated: CASSLASPVAGETQYF. V gene TRBV7-9 combines with J gene TRBJ2-5, with D unclear. V was clipped by 0 bases and J by 5 bases, with 16 bases between them. The CDR3 has 16 amino acids. Germline V gene lookup returns CDR1 SEHNR and CDR2 FQNEAQ (reference sequence).